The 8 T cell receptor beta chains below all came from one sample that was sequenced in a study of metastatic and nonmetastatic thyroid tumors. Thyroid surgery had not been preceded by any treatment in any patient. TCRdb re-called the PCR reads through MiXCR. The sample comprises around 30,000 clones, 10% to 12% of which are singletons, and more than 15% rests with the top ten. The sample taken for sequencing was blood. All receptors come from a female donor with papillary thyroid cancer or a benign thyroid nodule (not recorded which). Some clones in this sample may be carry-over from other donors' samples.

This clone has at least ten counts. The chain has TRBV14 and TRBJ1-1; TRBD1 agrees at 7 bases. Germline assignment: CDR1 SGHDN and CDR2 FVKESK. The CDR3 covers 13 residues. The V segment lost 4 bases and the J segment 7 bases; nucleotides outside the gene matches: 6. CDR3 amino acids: CASSPTGLVEAFF. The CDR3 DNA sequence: TGTGCCAGCAGCCCGACAGGGTTGGTTGAAGCTTTCTTT.

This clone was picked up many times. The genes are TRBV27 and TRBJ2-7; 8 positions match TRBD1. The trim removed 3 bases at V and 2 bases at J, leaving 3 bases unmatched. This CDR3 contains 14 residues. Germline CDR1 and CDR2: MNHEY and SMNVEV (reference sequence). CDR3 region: CASSFQGAAYEQYF. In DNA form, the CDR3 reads TGTGCCAGCAGTTTCCAGGGGGCAGCCTACGAGCAGTACTTC.

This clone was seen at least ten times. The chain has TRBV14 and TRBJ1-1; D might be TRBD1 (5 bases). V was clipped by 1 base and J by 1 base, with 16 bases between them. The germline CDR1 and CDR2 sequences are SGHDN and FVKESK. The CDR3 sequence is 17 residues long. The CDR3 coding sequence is TGTGCCAGCAGCCAAGTACGCCGAGAGGGGAGGAACACTGAAGCTTTCTTT. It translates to CASSQVRREGRNTEAFF.

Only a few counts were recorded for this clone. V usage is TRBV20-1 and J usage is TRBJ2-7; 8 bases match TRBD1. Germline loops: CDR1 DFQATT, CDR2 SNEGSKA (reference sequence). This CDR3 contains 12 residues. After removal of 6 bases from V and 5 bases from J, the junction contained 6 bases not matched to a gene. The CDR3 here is CSAPDRGDEQYF. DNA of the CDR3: TGCAGTGCACCCGACAGGGGCGACGAGCAGTACTTC.

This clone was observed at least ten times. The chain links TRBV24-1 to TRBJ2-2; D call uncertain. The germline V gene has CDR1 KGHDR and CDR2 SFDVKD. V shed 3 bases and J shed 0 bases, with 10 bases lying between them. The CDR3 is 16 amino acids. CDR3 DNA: TGTGCCACCAGTGATGCGAGAAAGGCGAACACCGGGGAGCTGTTTTTT. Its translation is CATSDARKANTGELFF.

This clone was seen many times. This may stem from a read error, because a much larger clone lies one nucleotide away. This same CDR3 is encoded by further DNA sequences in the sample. The CDR3 here is CSASGQGDSPLHF. The CDR3 DNA sequence: TGCAGTGCATCGGGACAGGGAGATTCACCCCTCCACTTC. This sequence joins TRBV20-1 and TRBJ1-6; 9 bases agree with TRBD1. CDR1 is DFQATT, CDR2 SNEGSKA, per germline (reference sequence). The CDR3 spans 13 residues.

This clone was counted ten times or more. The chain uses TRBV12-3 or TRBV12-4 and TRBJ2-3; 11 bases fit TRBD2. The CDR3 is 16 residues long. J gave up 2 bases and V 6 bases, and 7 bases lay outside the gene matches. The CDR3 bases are TGTGCCAGCAGAGTTAGCGGGGGGGCCAACACAGATACGCAGTATTTT. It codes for CASRVSGGANTDTQYF.

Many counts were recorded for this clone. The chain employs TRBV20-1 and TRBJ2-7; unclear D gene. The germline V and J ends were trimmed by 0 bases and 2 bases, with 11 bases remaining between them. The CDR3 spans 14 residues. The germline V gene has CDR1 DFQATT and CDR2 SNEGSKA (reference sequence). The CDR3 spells CSARDGKGTYEQYF. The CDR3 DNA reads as TGCAGTGCTAGAGATGGGAAGGGAACCTACGAGCAGTACTTC.